The 25 T cell receptor beta chains reported below all come from one sample, sequenced in a study of shared clonotypes between healthy human individuals. The data were produced by immunoSEQ multiplex PCR, yet TCRdb's version contains in-frame clones alone and is incomplete. The table records about 520,000 clones, almost 80% of them present only once. The sample taken for sequencing was PBMCs. The source of these receptors is a woman aged 40 to 50 in good health. Some clones in this sample may be carry-over from other donors' samples.

The gene calls are TRBV19 and TRBJ2-3; TRBD2 agrees at 8 bases. The CDR3 contains 15 residues. With V trimmed by 6 bases and J by 7 bases, 12 bases remained unmatched. Germline CDR1 and CDR2: LNHDA and SQIVND (reference sequence). The CDR3 sequence is CASSGRAGGRNTQYF. The DNA of the CDR3 is TGTGCCAGTAGCGGAAGGGCGGGAGGACGTAATACGCAGTATTTT. The full variable domain, its missing parts supplied by reference TRBV19 and TRBJ2-3, is DGGITQSPKYLFRKEGQNVTLSCEQNLNHDAMYWYRQDPGQGLRLIYYSQIVNDFQKGDIAEGYSVSREKKESFPLTVTSAQKNPTAFYLCASSGRAGGRNTQYFGPGTRLTVL.

The chain links TRBV6-1 to TRBJ2-7; TRBD2 aligns across 7 bases. Germline V CDR1 and CDR2: MNHNS, SASEGT. The CDR3 has 15 amino acids. V was clipped by 6 bases and J by 0 bases; unmatched bases: 8. As DNA, the CDR3 is TGTGCCAGCAGACCCGGGAGGCACTCCTCCTACGAGCAGTACTTC. Translated, it gives CASRPGRHSSYEQYF.

This rearrangement joins TRBV5-6 to TRBJ2-7; TRBD2 agrees at 11 bases. The CDR3 spans 15 residues. The V segment lost 3 bases and the J segment 7 bases; nucleotides outside the gene matches: 9. Germline assignment: CDR1 SGHDT and CDR2 YYEEEE. The CDR3 reads CASSSRDLAGGEQYF. The CDR3 nucleotides read TGTGCCAGCAGCTCCCGGGATCTAGCGGGAGGTGAGCAGTACTTC.

A few counts support this clone. CDR3 bases: TGCAGCGCCGTACAGGGAGGGGAGACCCAGTACTTC. Residues: CSAVQGGETQYF. This sequence joins TRBV29-1 and TRBJ2-5, with a tentative D call TRBD2 (7 bases). The CDR3 contains 12 residues. V was cut by 7 bases and J by 5 bases, with 14 bases left in between. The germline CDR1 and CDR2 sequences are SQVTM and ANQGSEA.

This clone has a handful of counts. At one boundary the junction diverges from the germline segment, which might be a read error. J is TRBJ2-1 and V is TRBV5-1, with 7 bases aligning to TRBD2. Germline V lookup: CDR1 SGHRS, CDR2 YFSETQ. CDR3 length: 12 amino acids. CDR3 sequence: CASSLSGREWVF. As DNA, the CDR3 is TGCGCCAGCAGCTTGTCTGGGCGGGAGTGGGTCTTC.

To note about this clone: Other DNA sequences from this sample encode an identical CDR3 as well. The chain employs TRBV30 and TRBJ2-5; possibly TRBD1 or TRBD2 for D (5 bases each). The CDR3 contains 13 residues. Germline V gives CDR1 GTSNPN, CDR2 SVGIG (reference sequence). The ends were cut back, 3 bases at V and 2 bases at J, with 10 bases in the middle. The chain's CDR3 is CAWRGRGQETQYF. CDR3 nucleotides: TGTGCCTGGAGGGGACGGGGACAAGAGACCCAGTACTTC.

This chain links TRBV4-3 with TRBJ2-3, with 8 bases matching TRBD2. Germline lookup yields CDR1 LGHNA and CDR2 YSLEER. V trimming: 5 bases; J trimming: 5 bases; junction bases outside the gene matches: 6. This CDR3 contains 14 residues. This CDR3 reads CASSVRAGGDTQYF. The CDR3 coding sequence is TGCGCCAGCAGCGTGCGGGCGGGAGGAGATACGCAGTATTTT.

CDR3 loop: CASSLQVYTTGGAEKLFF. The CDR3 nucleotides read TGCGCCAGCAGCCTACAAGTCTACACAACAGGGGGCGCTGAAAAACTGTTTTTT. This sequence joins TRBV5-1 and TRBJ1-4; 9 bases line up with TRBD1. The V segment lost 4 bases and the J segment 7 bases; nucleotides outside the gene matches: 17. The CDR3 loop spans 18 amino acids. Germline loops: CDR1 SGHRS, CDR2 YFSETQ.

The J gene is TRBJ2-3, the V gene TRBV9; no reliable D call. Trimming pared 0 bases from V and 1 base from J, leaving 6 bases between. CDR1 is SGDLS, CDR2 YYNGEE, per germline. The CDR3 totals 14 residues. CDR3 bases: TGTGCCAGCAGCGTAGGAGCAGGCACAGATACGCAGTATTTT. Translating it yields CASSVGAGTDTQYF.

This clone was found many times. The rearrangement joins TRBV11-3 to TRBJ1-1, with D possibly TRBD1 on 5 matching bases. This CDR3 region has 15 residues. The V gene lost 1 base and the J gene lost 6 bases, with 15 bases spanning the gap. Germline V gene lookup returns CDR1 SGHNT and CDR2 YENEEA. In DNA form, the CDR3 reads TGTGCCAGCAGCTTAGGGGGTACAGGAGACGCTGAAGCTTTCTTT. Amino acid sequence: CASSLGGTGDAEAFF.

This clone has more than one count but fewer than ten. This rearrangement joins TRBV10-1 to TRBJ2-7; 8 nucleotides line up with TRBD1. CDR1 and CDR2 from the germline V gene are WNHNN and SYGVQD (reference sequence). Germline trimming cut 8 bases from V and 2 bases from J; bases unmatched to any gene: 2. The CDR3 runs to 12 residues. CDR3 residues: CASGTGTYEQYF. DNA for the CDR3: TGCGCCAGCGGGACAGGAACCTACGAGCAGTACTTC.

V and J are TRBV11-2 and TRBJ2-3, with D possibly called TRBD1 or TRBD2 (5 bases each). V was trimmed by 3 bases and J by 6 bases, leaving 16 bases between them. From germline, CDR1 is SGHAT and CDR2 FQNNGV. The length of the CDR3 is 15 residues. In DNA, the CDR3 is TGTGCCAGCAGCTTTGGGGGAGTCAGGGTCGATACGCAGTATTTT. It yields the protein CASSFGGVRVDTQYF.

This chain connects TRBV19 to TRBJ1-1, with D unclear. V was clipped by 4 bases and J by 5 bases, with 8 bases between them. Germline CDR1 LNHDA, CDR2 SQIVND (reference sequence). The CDR3 runs 12 residues. The CDR3 bases are TGTGCCAGTAGTACCCGGGTTACTGAAGCTTTCTTT. Translated: CASSTRVTEAFF.

This chain links TRBV2 with TRBJ2-7, with 10 bases lining up with TRBD1. CDR1 and CDR2 (germline): SNHLY, FYNNEI. The trim removed 5 bases at V and 6 bases at J, leaving 7 bases unmatched. This CDR3 comprises 14 residues. For the CDR3, the DNA is TGTGCCAGCAGTACCGGGACAGGGGCCTCCGAGCAGTACTTC. Encoded protein: CASSTGTGASEQYF.

This chain connects TRBV20-1 to TRBJ2-7; D ambiguous. V lost 6 bases to trimming and J lost 6 bases, with 12 bases between them. CDR3 length equals 11 residues. CDR1 is DFQATT, CDR2 SNEGSKA, per germline (reference sequence). CDR3 DNA sequence: TGCAGTGCCACAAAACATATCGAGCAGTACTTC. This translates into CSATKHIEQYF.

This rearrangement joins TRBV28 to TRBJ2-5, with 8 bases lining up with TRBD1. The CDR3 sequence is 14 residues long. Germline values: CDR1 MDHEN, CDR2 SYDVKM. Germline trimming cut 4 bases from V and 5 bases from J; bases unmatched to any gene: 6. The CDR3 loop reads CASSSPQGAETQYF. For the CDR3, the DNA is TGTGCCAGCAGTTCCCCTCAGGGGGCTGAGACCCAGTACTTC.

This clone was picked up one time. V and J are TRBV7-2 and TRBJ2-7, with 13 positions matching TRBD2. Germline assignment: CDR1 SGHTA and CDR2 FQGNSA. The CDR3 consists of 16 residues. The ends lost 0 bases at V and 5 bases at J; junction bases unmatched: 4. CDR3 loop: CASSLAWTSGSHEQYF. DNA for the CDR3: TGTGCCAGCAGCTTAGCCTGGACTAGCGGGAGCCACGAGCAGTACTTC. Full variable domain (missing parts from reference TRBV7-2 and TRBJ2-7): GAGVSQSPSNKVTEKGKDVELRCDPISGHTALYWYRQSLGQGLEFLIYFQGNSAPDKSGLPSDRFSAERTGGSVSTLTIQRTQQEDSAVYLCASSLAWTSGSHEQYFGPGTRLTVT.

This clone was observed at least ten times. The rearrangement uses TRBV30 and TRBJ2-5; 8 bases map to TRBD1. The V gene's germline CDR1 is GTSNPN and CDR2 SVGIG (reference sequence). V shed 6 bases and J 4 bases; nucleotides not matched to a gene: 7. The CDR3 length is 13 residues. The CDR3 region is CACNRGFGETQYF. The CDR3 coding sequence is TGTGCCTGTAACAGGGGGTTTGGAGAGACCCAGTACTTC.

The chain couples TRBV19 to TRBJ1-2; the D is unclear. Germline-derived CDR1 and CDR2 are LNHDA and SQIVND (reference sequence). V was pared by 4 bases and J by 4 bases, with 16 bases between. This CDR3 comprises 15 residues. The CDR3 region is CASSTTPGGSYGYTF. For the CDR3, the DNA is TGTGCCAGTAGTACAACCCCGGGCGGTTCCTATGGCTACACCTTC.

The J gene is TRBJ1-5, the V gene TRBV7-8; D is unclear. CDR3 length: 16 residues. Trimming shortened V by 5 bases and J by 1 base, and 15 bases separated the two germline ends. Per the germline V gene, CDR1 is SGHVS and CDR2 is FQNEAQ. CDR3 loop: CASSVRLEGSNQPQHF. The CDR3 nucleotides are TGTGCCAGCAGCGTCAGACTGGAGGGAAGCAATCAGCCCCAGCATTTT.

Comment on this clone: This likely reflects a read error, since a far larger clone is one base away. The sample carries other DNA sequences with the same CDR3. The CDR3 spells CASSPLGARGYTF. The DNA of the CDR3 is TGTGCCAGCAGCCCCTTGGGGGCCCGGGGCTACACCTTT. The chain combines TRBV7-9 with TRBJ1-2; D may be TRBD1 (6 bases). Germline-derived CDR1 and CDR2 are SEHNR and FQNEAQ (reference sequence). The CDR3 spans 13 residues.

V usage is TRBV5-1 and J usage is TRBJ2-1; TRBD2 matches 12 bases. Unmatched junction bases numbered 3, after V lost 0 bases and J lost 2 bases. Germline V lookup: CDR1 SGHRS, CDR2 YFSETQ. This CDR3 region has 17 residues. CDR3 sequence: CASSLEASGRAYNEQFF. The CDR3 nucleotides read TGCGCCAGCAGCTTGGAGGCTAGCGGGAGGGCCTACAATGAGCAGTTCTTC. Full variable domain (missing parts from reference TRBV5-1 and TRBJ2-1): KAGVTQTPRYLIKTRGQQVTLSCSPISGHRSVSWYQQTPGQGLQFLFEYFSETQRNKGNFPGRFSGRQFSNSRSEMNVSTLELGDSALYLCASSLEASGRAYNEQFFGPGTRLTVL.

In this sample, this clone turned up a few times. This chain's CDR3 is CASSPPGLESEQYF. The DNA of the CDR3 is TGTGCCAGCAGCCCCCCCGGACTAGAAAGCGAGCAGTACTTC. The rearrangement links TRBV28 to TRBJ2-5; TRBD2 matches 7 bases. The assigned J gene may be wrong: the sequence end matches TRBJ2-7 better. In germline, CDR1 is MDHEN, CDR2 SYDVKM. The CDR3 totals 14 residues.

The rearrangement links TRBV10-3 to TRBJ1-5, with 7 bases identical to TRBD1. V gave up 0 bases and J gave up 4 bases; unmatched junction bases: 3. Germline CDR1 is ENHRY and CDR2 is SYGVKD. The CDR3 sequence is 15 residues long. As DNA, the CDR3 is TGTGCCATCAGTGAGTCGTCAGGGGGTAATCAGCCCCAGCATTTT. Protein sequence: CAISESSGGNQPQHF.

The V call is TRBV25-1, the J call TRBJ1-3; D uncertain. The V gene lost 7 bases and the J gene lost 0 bases, with 7 bases spanning the gap. Germline V gene sequence: CDR1 MGHDK, CDR2 SYGVNS. The CDR3 covers 13 residues. The CDR3 sequence: CASTRYSGNTIYF. As DNA, the CDR3 is TGTGCCAGCACCCGTTACTCTGGAAACACCATATATTTT.